In this sample, the clone carrying this TCR beta chain turned up a few times. Trimming removed 0 bases from V and 0 bases from J, with 6 bases in between. The CDR3 totals 16 residues. Per the germline V gene, CDR1 is LGHNA and CDR2 is YNFKEQ. The PCR ran on 60 Vbeta and 13 Jbeta primers. Original analysis: A later analysis counted approximately 80 million unique TCR beta chains, some 12 million shared. The data were produced by immunoSEQ multiplex PCR, yet TCRdb's version contains in-frame clones alone and is incomplete. V, J and clone size are taken as reported in that table, and D and trimming were inferred from the DNA itself. The sample lists about 90,000 clones, 79% seen once, with roughly 2.5% in the top ten. The donors comprised healthy bone marrow donors. The sample comes from a study of cytomegalovirus exposure and HLA in healthy donors.

The chain carries TRBV4-2 and TRBJ2-6; D is unclear. The source material was PBMCs. This sequence originates from a man younger than 40 in good health and CMV-seronegative. CDR3 amino acids: CASSQESGSGANVLTF. The CDR3, as DNA: TGTGCCAGCAGCCAAGAGTCCGGCTCTGGGGCCAACGTCCTGACTTTC.